Sequencing of this TCR beta chain was carried out in a study of monozygotic twins with inflammatory bowel disease. Study-wide points: The analysis failed to separate different T cell subtypes. No difference was seen in repertoire similarity between concordant and discordant twins, possibly from limited power.

TCRdb re-called the 5' RACE reads and gives one entry per CDR3 protein, without DNA. In total, the table holds around 220,000 distinct CDR3 sequences. Whole blood served as the source of total RNA, and no T cell sorting took place. Turning to this clonotype: Antigen: not known.

The sequenced sample consisted of blood. The sequence came from a human donor with ulcerative colitis or Crohn's disease, or a healthy co-twin of an affected twin (not recorded which).

The chain's CDR3 is CASSPTDWQVLDYGYTF. The chain couples TRBV6-1 to TRBJ1-2. The CDR3 is made up of 17 amino acids. CDR1 and CDR2 (germline): MNHNS, SASEGT.